One sample yielded the 21 T cell receptor beta chains listed below, sequenced in a study of glioma-infiltrating T cells. Amplification of TCR alpha and beta CDR3 regions from RNA used iRepertoire nested multiplex PCR. In TCRdb, the multiplex PCR reads were re-called with MiXCR into one record per CDR3 protein. This sample has some 130,000 distinct CDR3 sequences, with around 25% found just once. The material sequenced was glioma tissue, nonneoplastic brain tissue, or PBMCs (not recorded which). The receptors were sampled from a human donor with low-grade glioma or glioblastoma, undergoing nonglioma brain surgery, or in good health (not recorded which).

In this sample, this clonotype turned up many times. This chain links TRBV7-2 with TRBJ2-5, with D possibly matching TRBD2 (5 bases). Germline lookup yields CDR1 SGHTA and CDR2 FQGNSA. V was cut by 3 bases and J by 4 bases, with 9 bases left in between. This CDR3 has 13 residues. In nucleotides, the CDR3 is TGTGCCAGCAGCTTCTCACGGGGAGAGACCCAGTACTTC. This gives the protein CASSFSRGETQYF.

This chain connects TRBV20-1 to TRBJ2-5, with 11 bases lining up with TRBD1. V lost 6 bases and J lost 5; bases outside the gene matches: 14. The CDR3 contains 16 residues. Germline CDR1 DFQATT, CDR2 SNEGSKA (reference sequence). In nucleotides, the CDR3 is TGCAGTGCCTCCGGGACAGGGGGTACCGTCACGGAGACCCAGTACTTC. Translated: CSASGTGGTVTETQYF.

As concerns this clonotype: This may be a read error: a much more frequent sequence differs by one nucleotide. Without the conserved terminal phenylalanine or tryptophan, this CDR3 likely stems from a read error. V is TRBV20-1 and J is TRBJ2-3; D not certain. This CDR3 region has 12 residues. CDR1 and CDR2 (germline): DFQATT, SNEGSKA (reference sequence). The germline V and J ends were trimmed by 6 bases and 4 bases, with 11 bases remaining between them. The CDR3 protein is CSAEALADTQYL. DNA of the CDR3: TGCAGTGCCGAGGCGTTGGCAGATACGCAGTATCTT.

The genes are TRBV5-1 and TRBJ1-1; D is uncertain. CDR1 and CDR2 (germline): SGHRS, YFSETQ. This CDR3 region has 15 residues. The V end was cut by 4 bases, the J end by 1 base, with 14 bases between. DNA for the CDR3: TGCGCCAGCAGCCCCACTCCCGACTCGAACACTGAAGCTTTCTTT. This gives the protein CASSPTPDSNTEAFF. Based on the CDR3 plus reference TRBV5-1 and TRBJ1-1, the full variable domain is KAGVTQTPRYLIKTRGQQVTLSCSPISGHRSVSWYQQTPGQGLQFLFEYFSETQRNKGNFPGRFSGRQFSNSRSEMNVSTLELGDSALYLCASSPTPDSNTEAFFGQGTRLTVV.

The chain uses TRBV20-1 and TRBJ1-4; 7 nucleotides match TRBD1. CDR3 length: 16 residues. The J segment lost 6 bases and the V segment lost 0 bases, leaving 10 bases of the junction unmatched. The germline V gene has CDR1 DFQATT and CDR2 SNEGSKA (reference sequence). The CDR3 DNA reads as TGCAGTGCTAGAGATTCGAGGGGGCGCGTATATGAAAAACTGTTTTTT. This encodes CSARDSRGRVYEKLFF.

The chain recombines TRBV7-8 with TRBJ1-1; 7 bases agree with TRBD1. Germline CDR1 is SGHVS and CDR2 is FQNEAQ. Germline trimming cut 3 bases from V and 3 bases from J; bases unmatched to any gene: 10. The CDR3 runs 16 residues. CDR3 in amino acids: CASSLRVGQIDTEAFF. Written as DNA, the CDR3 is TGTGCCAGCAGCTTGAGGGTGGGACAGATTGACACTGAAGCTTTCTTT.

The chain recombines TRBV7-4 with TRBJ1-5; D unclear. Trimming cost V 3 bases and J 4 bases, with 4 bases left between them. The V gene's germline CDR1 is SGHVT and CDR2 SQSDAQ. CDR3 length: 12 amino acids. CDR3 in amino acids: CASSFQNQPQHF. CDR3 nucleotides: TGTGCCAGCAGCTTCCAAAATCAGCCCCAGCATTTT. The whole variable domain, remainder taken from reference TRBV7-4 and TRBJ1-5, is GAGVSQSPRYKVAKRGRDVALRCDSISGHVTLYWYRQTLGQGSEVLTYSQSDAQRDKSGRPSGRFSAERPERSVSTLKIQRTEQGDSAVYLCASSFQNQPQHFGDGTRLSIL.

To note about this clonotype: As the CDR3 is not closed by the conserved phenylalanine or tryptophan, this likely results from a read error. The rearrangement joins TRBV7-9 to TRBJ1-1; 8 bases line up with TRBD1. Per germline, CDR1 SEHNR and CDR2 FQNEAQ (reference sequence). V was clipped by 1 base and J by 9 bases; unmatched bases: 13. The CDR3 runs to 16 residues. DNA for the CDR3: TGTGCCAGCAGCTTAGGAATGGGACAGGCTCTCAATCAAGCTTTCCTT. Its translation: CASSLGMGQALNQAFL.

With respect to this clonotype: This could be a read error, since a much larger clone is one nucleotide away. V is TRBV28 and J is TRBJ2-3; 9 bases line up with TRBD2. The germline gives CDR1 MDHEN, CDR2 SYDVKM. The CDR3 totals 12 residues. The CDR3 here is CASGLSGTSQYF. For the CDR3, the DNA is TGTGCCAGCGGTTTATCGGGGACTAGCCAATATTTT.

Details on this clonotype: A much larger clone lies one base from this, so it may be a read error. The V gene is TRBV6-5, the J gene TRBJ2-1; D perhaps matches TRBD2 (6 bases). The germline CDR1 and CDR2 sequences are MNHEY and SVGAGI. CDR3 length equals 14 residues. The CDR3: CSSSTWGVYNEQFF. DNA of the CDR3: TGTTCCAGCAGTACCTGGGGGGTGTACAATGAGCAGTTCTTC.

On this clonotype: One junction end does not reproduce the germline sequence, and a read error may be involved. The rearrangement joins TRBV27 to TRBJ1-5; no clear D. This CDR3 spans 13 amino acids. Per the germline V gene, CDR1 is MNHEY and CDR2 is SMNVEV (reference sequence). The CDR3 reads CASSLVSSQPQHF. The DNA for the CDR3 is TGTGCCAGCAGTTTAGTGTCGAGTCAGCCGCAGCATTTT.

This clonotype was seen repeatedly, ten times or more. This sequence joins TRBV20-1 and TRBJ2-3; 11 bases are a match to TRBD2. The CDR3 consists of 13 residues. The V segment lost 5 bases and the J segment 7 bases; nucleotides outside the gene matches: 5. Germline assignment: CDR1 DFQATT and CDR2 SNEGSKA (reference sequence). The CDR3 sequence is CSAPSGGPYTQYF. The CDR3 nucleotides read TGCAGTGCTCCTAGCGGGGGGCCTTATACGCAGTATTTT.

This chain links TRBV5-1 with TRBJ1-6; D is ambiguous. Germline-derived CDR1 and CDR2 are SGHRS and YFSETQ. This CDR3 is built from 11 residues. The V end was cut by 0 bases, the J end by 16 bases, with 8 bases between. The CDR3 DNA reads as TGCGCCAGCAGCTTGGCCTTAGCGCTCCACTTT. This translates into CASSLALALHF. The variable domain in full, with the rest retrieved from reference TRBV5-1 and TRBJ1-6, is KAGVTQTPRYLIKTRGQQVTLSCSPISGHRSVSWYQQTPGQGLQFLFEYFSETQRNKGNFPGRFSGRQFSNSRSEMNVSTLELGDSALYLCASSLALALHFGNGTRLTVT.

On this clonotype itself: It may be a read error: a sequence one base away is much more abundant. The chain has TRBV24-1 and TRBJ2-1; D might be TRBD2 (6 bases). V was pared by 4 bases and J by 2 bases, with 14 bases between. This CDR3 spans 16 amino acids. Per the germline V gene, CDR1 is KGHDR and CDR2 is SFDVKD. The CDR3 here is CATSEGTSSPYNEQFF. The DNA of the CDR3 is TGTGCCACCAGTGAGGGGACTTCGAGCCCCTACAATGAGCAGTTCTTC.

J is TRBJ1-3 and V is TRBV7-2; D perhaps matches TRBD1 (5 bases). V lost 0 bases to trimming and J lost 7 bases, with 16 bases between them. CDR3 size: 16 residues. Germline assignment: CDR1 SGHTA and CDR2 FQGNSA. The CDR3 region is CASSLARGTIRNTIYF. Written as DNA, the CDR3 is TGTGCCAGCAGCTTAGCGAGAGGGACTATTCGTAACACCATATATTTT. The whole variable domain, filled in from reference TRBV7-2 and TRBJ1-3, reads GAGVSQSPSNKVTEKGKDVELRCDPISGHTALYWYRQSLGQGLEFLIYFQGNSAPDKSGLPSDRFSAERTGGSVSTLTIQRTQQEDSAVYLCASSLARGTIRNTIYFGEGSWLTVV.

At least ten counts were recorded for this clonotype. This chain links TRBV6-1 with TRBJ1-3; D possibly corresponds to TRBD1 (5 bases). Trimming removed 6 bases at V and 0 bases at J, with 9 bases between. In germline, CDR1 is MNHNS, CDR2 SASEGT. The CDR3 runs 14 residues. The CDR3 protein is CASRMTDSGNTIYF. The CDR3 DNA reads as TGTGCCAGCAGGATGACAGACTCTGGAAACACCATATATTTT.

This clonotype has a count of ten or more. This rearrangement joins TRBV3-1 to TRBJ2-2, with D possibly TRBD1 on 6 matching bases. Looked up from germline, CDR1 is LGHDT and CDR2 is YNNKEL (reference sequence). The V end lost 0 bases, the J end lost 2 bases, and 13 bases lay between the germline ends. This CDR3 is 17 amino acids long. The chain's CDR3 is CASSQETQGSNTGELFF. The CDR3 DNA is TGTGCCAGCAGCCAAGAAACGCAGGGGAGTAACACCGGGGAGCTGTTTTTT.

This clonotype was observed a handful of times. This sequence joins TRBV7-3 and TRBJ2-2; 7 bases align to TRBD1. CDR3 length: 13 residues. The junction had 4 bases not matched to a gene; V was cut back by 6 bases and J by 6 bases. Looked up from germline, CDR1 is SGHTA and CDR2 is FQGTGA. The CDR3 loop is CASRADRPGELFF. The CDR3 DNA reads TGTGCCAGCAGGGCGGACAGGCCCGGGGAGCTGTTTTTT. The variable domain in full, completed from reference TRBV7-3 and TRBJ2-2, reads GAGVSQTPSNKVTEKGKYVELRCDPISGHTALYWYRQSLGQGPEFLIYFQGTGAADDSGLPNDRFFAVRPEGSVSTLKIQRTERGDSAVYLCASRADRPGELFFGEGSRLTVL.

This clonotype appeared many times. This chain connects TRBV6-6 to TRBJ1-1, with 7 positions matching TRBD1. This CDR3 is 15 amino acids long. The J segment lost 5 bases and the V segment lost 0 bases, leaving 6 bases of the junction unmatched. Per germline, CDR1 MNHNY and CDR2 SVGAGI (reference sequence). The CDR3 nucleotides are TGTGCCAGCAGTTACTCGAATAGGGGGCTTACTGAAGCTTTCTTT. Amino acid sequence: CASSYSNRGLTEAFF.

Only a few counts were recorded for this clonotype. The chain couples TRBV20-1 to TRBJ1-6; D unclear. V lost 6 bases and J lost 4, with 13 bases in between. Looked up from germline, CDR1 is DFQATT and CDR2 is SNEGSKA (reference sequence). This CDR3 has 14 residues. The CDR3 region has the DNA TGCAGTGCCCACCCTGCGGGTTATAATTCACCCCTCCACTTT. Amino acids: CSAHPAGYNSPLHF.

Regarding this clonotype: It may be a read error: a sequence one base away is much more abundant. The chain recombines TRBV28 with TRBJ1-2; D gene unclear. The CDR3 covers 14 residues. Per germline, CDR1 MDHEN and CDR2 SYDVKM. This CDR3 reads CGSSLERANYGYTF. The CDR3 DNA sequence: TGTGGCAGCAGTTTGGAACGAGCTAACTATGGCTACACCTTC.